This T cell receptor beta chain is from a study of OX40 agonist ivuxolimab in advanced cancers. Across the study: Two patients with cutaneous melanoma and one with hepatocellular carcinoma, three in total, showed partial responses.

This CDR3 has 16 residues. With 4 bases removed from V and 0 bases from J, the gap between germline ends came to 15 bases. The germline gives CDR1 SGHAT, CDR2 FQNNGV. This clone was counted only a few times. Sequencing was performed with immunoSEQ multiplex PCR; in TCRdb, only in-frame clones are kept and a portion is missing. The data contain approximately 20,000 clones, 86% of them seen just once; the ten biggest clones take up about an eighth. This chain links TRBV11-2 with TRBJ1-2; D ambiguous. The material was CD4+ or CD8+ T cells sorted from blood, obtained in a trial of the OX40 agonist ivuxolimab. This TCR came from an adult with an advanced solid tumor such as melanoma, head and neck, liver or kidney cancer. CDR3 in amino acids: CASSSGIAKTNYGYTF. In DNA, the CDR3 is TGTGCCAGCAGCTCGGGGATAGCGAAAACTAACTATGGCTACACCTTC.